This T cell receptor (beta chain) was identified in a study of cytomegalovirus exposure and HLA in healthy donors. General study points: It was confirmed in vitro that three of the CMV-associated chains were specific for CMV antigens. It was assumed in the presence/absence analyses that sequencing depth was roughly uniform across donors. Versus the roughly 700-donor mean, an Asian-associated ancestry cluster reportedly showed fewer N-insertions in a later analysis. A later analysis associated some 18,000 TCR beta sequences with HLA alleles at a 0.05 false discovery rate.

Per the germline V gene, CDR1 is SGHVS and CDR2 is FQNEAQ. J was trimmed by 8 bases and V by 3 bases; bases with no gene match: 7. The CDR3 runs 15 residues. To note about this clone: The antigen is undetermined.

The PCR used 60 Vbeta and 13 Jbeta primers. Only in-frame clones appear in the TCRdb table, and some are missing; sequencing was by immunoSEQ multiplex PCR. The sample shows about 130,000 clones, 55% to 80% of them seen only once. Sequencing was performed on PBMCs. V and J are TRBV7-8 and TRBJ1-6; 7 nucleotides line up with TRBD1. The clonotype comes from a woman in her thirties or forties in good health and CMV-seronegative. CDR3: CASSFPGRGDSPLHF. For the CDR3, the DNA is TGTGCCAGCAGCTTCCCCGGCAGGGGGGATTCACCCCTCCACTTT.